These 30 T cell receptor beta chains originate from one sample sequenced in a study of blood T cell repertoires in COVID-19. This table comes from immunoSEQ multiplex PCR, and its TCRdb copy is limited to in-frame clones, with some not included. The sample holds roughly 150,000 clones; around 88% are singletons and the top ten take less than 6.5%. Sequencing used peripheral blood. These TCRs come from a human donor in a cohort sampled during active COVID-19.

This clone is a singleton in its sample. CDR3 in DNA: TGTGCCACCAGCAGAGGACGGCGGGGGAATCTGGCGGACAACGAGCAGTACTTC. Its translation is CATSRGRRGNLADNEQYF. The V call is TRBV15, the J call TRBJ2-7; 7 positions match TRBD2. Unmatched junction bases numbered 17, after V lost 1 base and J lost 5 bases. CDR3 length: 18 amino acids. From germline, CDR1 is LNHNV and CDR2 YYDKDF (reference sequence).

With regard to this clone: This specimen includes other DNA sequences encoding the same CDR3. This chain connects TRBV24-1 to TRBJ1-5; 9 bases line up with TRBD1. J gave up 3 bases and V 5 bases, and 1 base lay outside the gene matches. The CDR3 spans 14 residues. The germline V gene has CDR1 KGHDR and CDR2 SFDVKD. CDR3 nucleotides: TGTGCCACCAGTGGGACAGGGGACAATCAGCCCCAGCATTTT. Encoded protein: CATSGTGDNQPQHF.

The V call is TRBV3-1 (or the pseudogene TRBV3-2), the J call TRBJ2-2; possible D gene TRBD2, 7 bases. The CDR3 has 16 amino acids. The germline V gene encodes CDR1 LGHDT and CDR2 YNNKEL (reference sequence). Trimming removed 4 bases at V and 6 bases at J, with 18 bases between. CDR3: CASSPPRRGGPGELFF. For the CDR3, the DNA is TGTGCCAGCAGCCCCCCCCGCAGGGGAGGGCCCGGGGAGCTGTTTTTT.

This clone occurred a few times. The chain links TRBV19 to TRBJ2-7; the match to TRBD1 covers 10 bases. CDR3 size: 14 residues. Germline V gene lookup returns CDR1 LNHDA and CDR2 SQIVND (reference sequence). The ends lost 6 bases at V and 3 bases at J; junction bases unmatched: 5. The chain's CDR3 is CASSRRTGGYEQYF. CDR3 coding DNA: TGTGCCAGTAGCCGGCGGACAGGGGGCTACGAGCAGTACTTC. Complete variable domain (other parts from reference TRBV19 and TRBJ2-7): DGGITQSPKYLFRKEGQNVTLSCEQNLNHDAMYWYRQDPGQGLRLIYYSQIVNDFQKGDIAEGYSVSREKKESFPLTVTSAQKNPTAFYLCASSRRTGGYEQYFGPGTRLTVT.

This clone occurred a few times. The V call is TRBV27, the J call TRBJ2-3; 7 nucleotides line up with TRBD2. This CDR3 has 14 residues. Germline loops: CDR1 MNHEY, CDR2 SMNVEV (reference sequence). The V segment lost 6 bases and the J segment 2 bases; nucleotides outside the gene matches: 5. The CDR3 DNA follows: TGTGCCAGCAGCGCTAGCGGACTCACAGATACGCAGTATTTT. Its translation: CASSASGLTDTQYF.

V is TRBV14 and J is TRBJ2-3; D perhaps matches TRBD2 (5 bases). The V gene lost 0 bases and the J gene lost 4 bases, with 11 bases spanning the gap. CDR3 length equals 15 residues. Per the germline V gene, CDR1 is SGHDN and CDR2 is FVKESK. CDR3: CASSQDQLVADTQYF. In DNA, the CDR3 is TGTGCCAGCAGCCAAGACCAACTAGTGGCAGATACGCAGTATTTT.

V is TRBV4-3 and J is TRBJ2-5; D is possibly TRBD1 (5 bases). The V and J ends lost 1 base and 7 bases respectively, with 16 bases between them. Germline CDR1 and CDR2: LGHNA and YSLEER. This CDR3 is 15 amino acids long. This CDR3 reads CASSQGVGVGATQYF. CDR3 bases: TGCGCCAGCAGCCAAGGGGTGGGTGTTGGGGCGACCCAGTACTTC.

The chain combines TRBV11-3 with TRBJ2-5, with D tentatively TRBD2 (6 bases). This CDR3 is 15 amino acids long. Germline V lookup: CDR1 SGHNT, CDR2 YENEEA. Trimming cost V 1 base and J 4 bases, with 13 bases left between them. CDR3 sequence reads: CASSLVLGGGETQYF. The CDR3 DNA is TGTGCCAGCAGCTTAGTTTTGGGGGGTGGAGAGACCCAGTACTTC. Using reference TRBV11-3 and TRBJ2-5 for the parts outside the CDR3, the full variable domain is EAGVVQSPRYKIIEKKQPVAFWCNPISGHNTLYWYLQNLGQGPELLIRYENEEAVDDSQLPKDRFSAERLKGVDSTLKIQPAELGDSAVYLCASSLVLGGGETQYFGPGTRLLVL.

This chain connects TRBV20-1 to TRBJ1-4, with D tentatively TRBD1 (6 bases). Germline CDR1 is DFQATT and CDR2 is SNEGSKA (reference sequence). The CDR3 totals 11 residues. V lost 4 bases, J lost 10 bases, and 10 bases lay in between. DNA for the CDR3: TGCAGTGCTAAAGCAGGGGTAAAACTGTTTTTT. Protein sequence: CSAKAGVKLFF.

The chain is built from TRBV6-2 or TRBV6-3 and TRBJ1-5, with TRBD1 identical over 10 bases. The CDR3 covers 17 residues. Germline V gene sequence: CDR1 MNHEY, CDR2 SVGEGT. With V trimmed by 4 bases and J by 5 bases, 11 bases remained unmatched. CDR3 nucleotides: TGTGCCAGCAGTTCCGTTCGGACAGGGGGAAGTCATCAGCCCCAGCATTTT. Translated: CASSSVRTGGSHQPQHF.

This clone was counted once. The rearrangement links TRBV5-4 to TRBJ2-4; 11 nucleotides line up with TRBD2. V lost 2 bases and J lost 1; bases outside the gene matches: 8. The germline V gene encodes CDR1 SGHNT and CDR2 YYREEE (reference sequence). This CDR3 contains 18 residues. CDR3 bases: TGTGCCAGCAGCTTCGGGCTAGCGGGAGGCGGGGCCAAAAACATTCAGTACTTC. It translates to CASSFGLAGGGAKNIQYF. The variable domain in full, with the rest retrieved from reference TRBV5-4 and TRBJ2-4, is ETGVTQSPTHLIKTRGQQVTLRCSSQSGHNTVSWYQQALGQGPQFIFQYYREEENGRGNFPPRFSGLQFPNYSSELNVNALELDDSALYLCASSFGLAGGGAKNIQYFGAGTRLSVL.

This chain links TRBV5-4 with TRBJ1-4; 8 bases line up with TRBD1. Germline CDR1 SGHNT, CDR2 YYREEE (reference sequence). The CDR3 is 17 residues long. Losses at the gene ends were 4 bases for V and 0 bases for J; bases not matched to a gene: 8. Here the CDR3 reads CASSDRQGFTTNEKLFF. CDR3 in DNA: TGTGCCAGCAGCGACAGACAGGGGTTCACAACTAATGAAAAACTGTTTTTT.

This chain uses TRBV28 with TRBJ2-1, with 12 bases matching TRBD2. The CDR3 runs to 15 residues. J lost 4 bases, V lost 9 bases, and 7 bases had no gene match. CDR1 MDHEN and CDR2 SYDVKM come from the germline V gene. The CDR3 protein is CARKSSGRGYNEQFF. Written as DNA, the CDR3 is TGTGCCAGGAAATCTAGCGGGAGGGGTTACAATGAGCAGTTCTTC.

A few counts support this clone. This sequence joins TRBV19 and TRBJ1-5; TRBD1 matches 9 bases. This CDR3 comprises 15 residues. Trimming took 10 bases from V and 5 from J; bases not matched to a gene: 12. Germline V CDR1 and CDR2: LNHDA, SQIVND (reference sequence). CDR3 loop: CATTKDRGLHQPQHF. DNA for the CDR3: TGTGCCACGACCAAGGACAGGGGTCTCCATCAGCCCCAGCATTTT.

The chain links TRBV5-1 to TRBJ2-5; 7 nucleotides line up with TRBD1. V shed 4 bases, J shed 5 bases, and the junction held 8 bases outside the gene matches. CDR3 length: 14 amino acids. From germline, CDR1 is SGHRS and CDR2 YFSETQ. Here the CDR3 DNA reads TGCGCCAGCAGCCGGGGACAGTCTGATGAGACCCAGTACTTC. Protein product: CASSRGQSDETQYF.

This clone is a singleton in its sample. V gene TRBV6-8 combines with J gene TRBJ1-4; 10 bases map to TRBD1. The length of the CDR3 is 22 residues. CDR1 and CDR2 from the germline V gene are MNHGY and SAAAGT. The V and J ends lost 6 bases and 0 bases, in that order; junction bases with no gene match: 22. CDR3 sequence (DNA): TGTGCCAGCAGGGAACCACCCCTTACCGACAGGGGGCGCATCACAACTAATGAAAAACTGTTTTTT. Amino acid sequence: CASREPPLTDRGRITTNEKLFF.

DNA of the CDR3: TGCGCCAGCAGCCCGCAGACTAGCGGATACGAGCAGTACTTC. As protein: CASSPQTSGYEQYF. The chain couples TRBV5-1 to TRBJ2-7; 9 bases agree with TRBD2. CDR3 size: 14 residues. V lost 4 bases to trimming and J lost 4 bases; unmatched junction nucleotides: 6. The germline V gene encodes CDR1 SGHRS and CDR2 YFSETQ.

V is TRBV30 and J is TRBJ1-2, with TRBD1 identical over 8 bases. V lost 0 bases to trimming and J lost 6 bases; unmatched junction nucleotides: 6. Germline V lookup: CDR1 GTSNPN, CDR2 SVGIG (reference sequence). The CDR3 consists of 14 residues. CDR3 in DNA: TGTGCCTGGAGTGTATTACAGGGGGTACATGGCTACACCTTC. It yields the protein CAWSVLQGVHGYTF.

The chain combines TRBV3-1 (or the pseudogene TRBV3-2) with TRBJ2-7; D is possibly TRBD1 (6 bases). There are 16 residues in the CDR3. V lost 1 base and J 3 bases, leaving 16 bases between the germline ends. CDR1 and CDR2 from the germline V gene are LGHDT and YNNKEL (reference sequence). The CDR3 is CASSQGGQGTYYEQYF. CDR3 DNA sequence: TGTGCCAGCAGCCAAGGGGGGCAGGGTACCTACTACGAGCAGTACTTC.

The CDR3 region has the DNA TGTGCCAGCAGCTTAAACAGGGAGCAATTCAATGAGCAGTTCTTC. Protein: CASSLNREQFNEQFF. The chain employs TRBV7-3 and TRBJ2-1; D is possibly TRBD1 (6 bases). The CDR3 has 15 residues. Trimming stripped 1 base from V and 6 bases from J, with 13 bases between. From germline, CDR1 is SGHTA and CDR2 FQGTGA.

CDR3 DNA sequence: TGTGCCAGCAGCACCCGACAGGATCCCTATGGCTACACCTTC. This gives the protein CASSTRQDPYGYTF. The chain couples TRBV9 to TRBJ1-2; D perhaps matches TRBD1 (6 bases). The CDR3 runs 14 residues. Germline V CDR1 and CDR2: SGDLS, YYNGEE. V was clipped by 4 bases and J by 4 bases, with 14 bases between them.

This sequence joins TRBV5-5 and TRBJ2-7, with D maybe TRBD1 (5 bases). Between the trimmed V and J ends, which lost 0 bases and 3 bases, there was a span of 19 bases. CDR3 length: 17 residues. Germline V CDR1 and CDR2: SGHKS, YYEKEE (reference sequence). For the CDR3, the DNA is TGTGCCAGCAGCTTGGCCTTCGAAAGGACATTCCACTACGAGCAGTACTTC. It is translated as CASSLAFERTFHYEQYF. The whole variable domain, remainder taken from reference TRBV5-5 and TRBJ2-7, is DAGVTQSPTHLIKTRGQQVTLRCSPISGHKSVSWYQQVLGQGPQFIFQYYEKEERGRGNFPDRFSARQFPNYSSELNVNALLLGDSALYLCASSLAFERTFHYEQYFGPGTRLTVT.

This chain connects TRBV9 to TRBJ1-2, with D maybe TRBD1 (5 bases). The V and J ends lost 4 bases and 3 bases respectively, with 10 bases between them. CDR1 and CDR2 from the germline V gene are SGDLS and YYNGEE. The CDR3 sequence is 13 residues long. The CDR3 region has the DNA TGTGCCAGCAGCCGTGACAGTCACTATGGCTACACCTTC. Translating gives CASSRDSHYGYTF.

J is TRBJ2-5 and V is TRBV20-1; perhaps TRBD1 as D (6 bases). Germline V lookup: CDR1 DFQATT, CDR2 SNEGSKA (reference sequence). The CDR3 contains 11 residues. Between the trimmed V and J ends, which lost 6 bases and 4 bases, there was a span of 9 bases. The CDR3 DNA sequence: TGCAGTGCCGGGACATCAGAGACCCAGTACTTC. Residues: CSAGTSETQYF.

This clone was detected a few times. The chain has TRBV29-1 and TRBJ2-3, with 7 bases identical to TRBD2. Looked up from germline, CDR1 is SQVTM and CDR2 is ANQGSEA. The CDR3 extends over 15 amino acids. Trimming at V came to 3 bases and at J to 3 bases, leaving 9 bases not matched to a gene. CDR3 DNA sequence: TGCAGCGTTGACCGGGCGGGAGTGGGGACAGATACGCAGTATTTT. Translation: CSVDRAGVGTDTQYF.

CDR3 nucleotide sequence: TGTGCCAGCAGTCATTCGACACCCGAGCAGGCTGGCTACACCTTC. It encodes CASSHSTPEQAGYTF. The V and J genes are TRBV7-9 and TRBJ1-2; unclear D gene. Trimming cost V 6 bases and J 7 bases, with 21 bases left between them. CDR1 and CDR2 (germline): SEHNR, FQNEAQ (reference sequence). The CDR3 has 15 residues.

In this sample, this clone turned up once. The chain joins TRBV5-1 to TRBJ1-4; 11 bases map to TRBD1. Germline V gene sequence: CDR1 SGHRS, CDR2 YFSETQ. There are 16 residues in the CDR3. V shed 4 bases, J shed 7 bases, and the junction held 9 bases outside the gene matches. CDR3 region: CASSAGTGTGGEKLFF. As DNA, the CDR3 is TGCGCCAGCAGCGCGGGAACCGGGACAGGGGGTGAAAAACTGTTTTTT.

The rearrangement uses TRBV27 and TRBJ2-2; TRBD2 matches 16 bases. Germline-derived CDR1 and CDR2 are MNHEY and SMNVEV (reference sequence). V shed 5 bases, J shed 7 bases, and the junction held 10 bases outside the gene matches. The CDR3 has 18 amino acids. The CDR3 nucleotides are TGTGCCAGCAGTACAACCGGGACTAGCGGGAGGGTTGTCGGGGAGCTGTTTTTT. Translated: CASSTTGTSGRVVGELFF.

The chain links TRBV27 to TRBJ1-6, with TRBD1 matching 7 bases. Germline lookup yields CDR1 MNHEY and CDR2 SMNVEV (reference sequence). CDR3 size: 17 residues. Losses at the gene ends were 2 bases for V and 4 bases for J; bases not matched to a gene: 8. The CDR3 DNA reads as TGTGCCAGCAGTTTACTTGCACAGGGGAAATATAATTCACCCCTCCACTTT. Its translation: CASSLLAQGKYNSPLHF.

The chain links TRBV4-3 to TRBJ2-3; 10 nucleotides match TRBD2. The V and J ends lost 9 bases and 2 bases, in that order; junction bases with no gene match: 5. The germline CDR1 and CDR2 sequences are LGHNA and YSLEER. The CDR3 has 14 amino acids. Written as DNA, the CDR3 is TGCGCCAGGTATAGCGGGGGGTCCACAGATACGCAGTATTTT. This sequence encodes CARYSGGSTDTQYF.